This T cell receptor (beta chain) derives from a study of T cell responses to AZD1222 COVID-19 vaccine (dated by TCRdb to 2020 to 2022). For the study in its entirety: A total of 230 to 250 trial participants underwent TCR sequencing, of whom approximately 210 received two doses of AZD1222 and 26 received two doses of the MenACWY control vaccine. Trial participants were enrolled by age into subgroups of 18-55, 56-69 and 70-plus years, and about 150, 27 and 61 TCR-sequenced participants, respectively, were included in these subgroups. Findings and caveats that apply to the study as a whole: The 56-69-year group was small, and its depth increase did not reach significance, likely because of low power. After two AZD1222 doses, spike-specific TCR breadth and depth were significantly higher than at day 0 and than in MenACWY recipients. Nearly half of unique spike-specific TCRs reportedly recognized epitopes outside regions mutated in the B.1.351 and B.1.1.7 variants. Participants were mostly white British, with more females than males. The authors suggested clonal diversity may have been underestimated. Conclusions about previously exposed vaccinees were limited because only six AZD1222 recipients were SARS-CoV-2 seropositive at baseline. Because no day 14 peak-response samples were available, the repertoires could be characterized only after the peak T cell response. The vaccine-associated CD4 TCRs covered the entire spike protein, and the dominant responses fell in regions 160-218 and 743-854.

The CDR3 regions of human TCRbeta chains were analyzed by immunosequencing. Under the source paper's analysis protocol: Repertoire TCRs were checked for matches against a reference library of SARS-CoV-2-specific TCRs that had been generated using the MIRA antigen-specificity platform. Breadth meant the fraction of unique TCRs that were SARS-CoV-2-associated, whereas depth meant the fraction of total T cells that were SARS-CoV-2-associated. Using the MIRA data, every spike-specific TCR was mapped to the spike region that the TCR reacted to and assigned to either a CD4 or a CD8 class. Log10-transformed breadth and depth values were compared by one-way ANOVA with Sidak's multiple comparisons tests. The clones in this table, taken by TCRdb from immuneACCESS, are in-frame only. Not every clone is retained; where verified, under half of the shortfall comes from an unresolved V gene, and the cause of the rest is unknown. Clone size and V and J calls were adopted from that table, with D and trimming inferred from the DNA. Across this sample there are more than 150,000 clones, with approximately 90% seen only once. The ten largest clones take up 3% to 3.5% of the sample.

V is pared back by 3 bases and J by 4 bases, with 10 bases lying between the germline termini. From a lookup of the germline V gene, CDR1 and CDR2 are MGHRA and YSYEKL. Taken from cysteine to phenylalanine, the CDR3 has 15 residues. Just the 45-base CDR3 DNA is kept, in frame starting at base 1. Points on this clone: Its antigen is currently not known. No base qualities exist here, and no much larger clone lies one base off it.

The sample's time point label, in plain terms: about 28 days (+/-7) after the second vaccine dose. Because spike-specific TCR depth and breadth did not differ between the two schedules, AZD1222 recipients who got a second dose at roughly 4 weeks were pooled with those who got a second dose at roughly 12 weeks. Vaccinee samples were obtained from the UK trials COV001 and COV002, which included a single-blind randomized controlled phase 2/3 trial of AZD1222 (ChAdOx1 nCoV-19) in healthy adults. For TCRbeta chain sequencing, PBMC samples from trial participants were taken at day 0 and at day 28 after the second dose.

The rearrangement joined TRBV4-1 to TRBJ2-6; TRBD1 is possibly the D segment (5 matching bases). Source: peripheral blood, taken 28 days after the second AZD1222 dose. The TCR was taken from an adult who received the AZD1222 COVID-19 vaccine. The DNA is TGCGCCAGCAGCCAGCAGGGTTTGGGGGCCAACGTCCTGACTTTC. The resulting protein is CASSQQGLGANVLTF.